These T cell receptor beta chains were read from a single sample in a study of T cell changes during pregnancy in multiple sclerosis. Profiling relied on immunoSEQ multiplex PCR, and the TCRdb table lists in-frame clones only, not all of them. The sample consists of some 48,000 clones, about nine tenths of them appearing once. This material consisted of CD4+ T cells from peripheral blood mononuclear cells, taken after pregnancy. The source of these receptors is a female donor in good health, enrolled as a control in a pregnancy study. CDR3s include the opening cysteine and the closing phenylalanine or tryptophan. A D gene is named only where the DNA matches it firmly. The size of a clone is reported for some rows only, either as once, few or many, or as a class for expanded clones.

v_call: TRBV5-1
d_call: TRBD1
j_call: TRBJ1-1
clone_size: -
cdr3_nt: TGCGCCAGCAGCTTGGGGGAGACAGGGTCGGGCACTGAAGCTTTCTTT
cdr3_aa: CASSLGETGSGTEAFF

v_call: TRBV30
d_call: TRBD1
j_call: TRBJ1-5
clone_size: -
cdr3_nt: TGTGCCTGGAGCGGGGGACAGCCAGCAAATCAGCCCCAGCATTTT
cdr3_aa: CAWSGGQPANQPQHF

v_call: TRBV12-2
d_call: -
j_call: TRBJ1-1
clone_size: -
cdr3_nt: TGTGCAAGTCGCTTGACTTTGTGGGACAGACCGAACACTGAAGCTTTCTTT
cdr3_aa: CASRLTLWDRPNTEAFF

v_call: TRBV7-9
d_call: -
j_call: TRBJ1-2
clone_size: -
cdr3_nt: TGTGCCAGCAGCTTAACGGGCCCGGGGGGCTACACCTTC
cdr3_aa: CASSLTGPGGYTF

v_call: TRBV7-3
d_call: -
j_call: TRBJ1-4
clone_size: -
cdr3_nt: TGTGCCAGCAGCCTCACCTCAGATGAAAAACTGTTTTTT
cdr3_aa: CASSLTSDEKLFF

v_call: TRBV11-2
d_call: -
j_call: TRBJ2-7
clone_size: -
cdr3_nt: TGTGCCAGCAGCACAAGCCCGGCGGGGGCCCTTGGCGAGCAGTACTTC
cdr3_aa: CASSTSPAGALGEQYF

v_call: TRBV10-3
d_call: TRBD1
j_call: TRBJ1-3
clone_size: few
cdr3_nt: TGTGCCATCAGCGCGACAGGGGTCGGAAACACCATATATTTT
cdr3_aa: CAISATGVGNTIYF

v_call: TRBV7-3
d_call: TRBD1
j_call: TRBJ1-2
clone_size: -
cdr3_nt: TGTGCCAGCAGCTTGGGACAGGGGGACTATGGCTACACCTTC
cdr3_aa: CASSLGQGDYGYTF

v_call: TRBV9
d_call: -
j_call: TRBJ2-2
clone_size: -
cdr3_nt: TGTGCCAGCAGCATGACAGGAGTTATGCGCCTGACCGGGGAGCTGTTTTTT
cdr3_aa: CASSMTGVMRLTGELFF

v_call: TRBV9
d_call: TRBD1
j_call: TRBJ1-5
clone_size: -
cdr3_nt: TGTGCCAGCAGCCCGACGGGACAGGGACTAAATCAGCCCCAGCATTTT
cdr3_aa: CASSPTGQGLNQPQHF

v_call: TRBV29-1
d_call: -
j_call: TRBJ2-3
clone_size: -
cdr3_nt: TGCAGCGTTTGTCCCGGAGGCGCAGATACGCAGTATTTT
cdr3_aa: CSVCPGGADTQYF

v_call: TRBV28
d_call: TRBD1
j_call: TRBJ1-2
clone_size: once
cdr3_nt: TGTGCCAGCAGTTTAGGACAGGGGATAGGCTACACCTTC
cdr3_aa: CASSLGQGIGYTF

v_call: TRBV7-6
d_call: -
j_call: TRBJ1-5
clone_size: -
cdr3_nt: TGTGCCAGCAGCTTTGGGCAGGGAACTTTTAATAGCAATCAGCCCCAGCATTTT
cdr3_aa: CASSFGQGTFNSNQPQHF

v_call: TRBV5-4
d_call: TRBD2
j_call: TRBJ2-1
clone_size: -
cdr3_nt: TGTGCCAGCAGGAATCGGGGGGGCGGGCAGTTCTTC
cdr3_aa: CASRNRGGGQFF

v_call: TRBV2
d_call: -
j_call: TRBJ1-5
clone_size: -
cdr3_nt: TGTGCCAGCAGTGGCCTGGGACTCGGCAAGCCCCAGCATTTT
cdr3_aa: CASSGLGLGKPQHF

v_call: TRBV6-5
d_call: TRBD1
j_call: TRBJ2-7
clone_size: -
cdr3_nt: TGTGCCAGCAGTTACTCCGGGACAGGGGGCGCCTACGAGCAGTACTTC
cdr3_aa: CASSYSGTGGAYEQYF

v_call: TRBV1
d_call: -
j_call: TRBJ1-2
clone_size: -
cdr3_nt: TGCACCAGCAGCCAAGATAATCCCCGCACAGGGGGCTATGGCTACACCTTC
cdr3_aa: CTSSQDNPRTGGYGYTF

v_call: TRBV28
d_call: -
j_call: TRBJ1-1
clone_size: -
cdr3_nt: TGTGCCAGCAGTTTCTCAGGGTTTGTGGGGGAGGGGAATGAAGCTTTCTTT
cdr3_aa: CASSFSGFVGEGNEAFF

v_call: TRBV6-4
d_call: TRBD2
j_call: TRBJ2-1
clone_size: -
cdr3_nt: TGTGCCAGCAGTCCCGGGACTAGCGGGAGTAATGAGCAGTTCTTC
cdr3_aa: CASSPGTSGSNEQFF

v_call: TRBV5-5
d_call: -
j_call: TRBJ1-3
clone_size: once
cdr3_nt: TGTGCCAGCAGCTTGGCTGGGCCAGGAGGAAACACCATATATTTT
cdr3_aa: CASSLAGPGGNTIYF

v_call: TRBV6-1
d_call: TRBD2
j_call: TRBJ2-7
clone_size: -
cdr3_nt: TGTGCCAGCAGTGCGGGACTAGCGGGAGCCCGAGGCTACGAGCAGTACTTC
cdr3_aa: CASSAGLAGARGYEQYF

v_call: TRBV9
d_call: -
j_call: TRBJ1-3
clone_size: once
cdr3_nt: TGTGCCAGCAGCGTACGGGGGGGGAATGGAAACACCATATATTTT
cdr3_aa: CASSVRGGNGNTIYF

v_call: TRBV19
d_call: -
j_call: TRBJ2-7
clone_size: -
cdr3_nt: TGTGCCAGTAGTATAGGTAACGAGCAGTACTTC
cdr3_aa: CASSIGNEQYF

v_call: TRBV5-4
d_call: TRBD1
j_call: TRBJ2-1
clone_size: -
cdr3_nt: TGTGCCAGCAGTCCGGGACAGGCAAACTACAATGAGCAGTTCTTC
cdr3_aa: CASSPGQANYNEQFF

v_call: TRBV7-9
d_call: -
j_call: TRBJ1-5
clone_size: -
cdr3_nt: TGTGCCAGCAGCTTAGACAGGGTGGTTCAGCCCCAGCATTTT
cdr3_aa: CASSLDRVVQPQHF

v_call: TRBV28
d_call: -
j_call: TRBJ1-1
clone_size: -
cdr3_nt: TGTGCCAGCAGTCGACAGGCTTCTCACACTGAAGCTTTCTTT
cdr3_aa: CASSRQASHTEAFF

v_call: TRBV14
d_call: TRBD1
j_call: TRBJ1-2
clone_size: once
cdr3_nt: TGTGCCAGCAGCCAGGGACAGGCAACCTATGGCTACACCTTC
cdr3_aa: CASSQGQATYGYTF

v_call: TRBV14
d_call: TRBD2
j_call: TRBJ2-1
clone_size: -
cdr3_nt: TGTGCCAGCAGCCAAGAGCTAGCGGCTTTATTTGATGAGCAGTTCTTC
cdr3_aa: CASSQELAALFDEQFF

v_call: TRBV27
d_call: TRBD1
j_call: TRBJ2-7
clone_size: few
cdr3_nt: TGTGCCAGCAGCGACCTTAAGACAGGGAGTAGGTACGAGCAGTACTTC
cdr3_aa: CASSDLKTGSRYEQYF

v_call: TRBV11-2
d_call: TRBD2
j_call: TRBJ2-5
clone_size: -
cdr3_nt: TGTGCCAGCAGCTTATTTGGGGCGGGGGGGGCTCGGGAGACCCAGTACTTC
cdr3_aa: CASSLFGAGGARETQYF

v_call: TRBV4-1
d_call: -
j_call: TRBJ2-1
clone_size: -
cdr3_nt: TGCGCCAGCAGCCAGGGGCAAGGGGTCACCAAGCAGTTCTTC
cdr3_aa: CASSQGQGVTKQFF

v_call: TRBV15
d_call: -
j_call: TRBJ2-1
clone_size: -
cdr3_nt: TGTGCCACCAGCAGAGATCGTAGAGTCAATGAGCAGTTCTTC
cdr3_aa: CATSRDRRVNEQFF

v_call: TRBV19
d_call: TRBD1
j_call: TRBJ2-1
clone_size: -
cdr3_nt: TGTGCCAGTAGCCGACAGGGTGGGGCCTACAATGAGCAGTTCTTC
cdr3_aa: CASSRQGGAYNEQFF

v_call: TRBV19
d_call: -
j_call: TRBJ1-2
clone_size: -
cdr3_nt: TGTGCCAGTAGTATAGGCGACAGCAACTATGGCTACACCTTC
cdr3_aa: CASSIGDSNYGYTF

v_call: TRBV5-1
d_call: -
j_call: TRBJ2-1
clone_size: -
cdr3_nt: TGCGCCAGCAGCGCAAACCTAGCCCTCAATGAGCAGTTCTTC
cdr3_aa: CASSANLALNEQFF

v_call: TRBV19
d_call: -
j_call: TRBJ2-3
clone_size: -
cdr3_nt: TGTGCCAGTACCCGGGACTCAACAGATACGCAGTATTTT
cdr3_aa: CASTRDSTDTQYF

v_call: TRBV7-9
d_call: TRBD2
j_call: TRBJ2-7
clone_size: -
cdr3_nt: TGTGCCAGCAGCGAGATGGGACTAGCGGGGGGTGAGCAGTACTTC
cdr3_aa: CASSEMGLAGGEQYF

v_call: TRBV4-1
d_call: TRBD1
j_call: TRBJ1-3
clone_size: -
cdr3_nt: TGCGCCAGCAGCCAGCCGTCGACAGGGGGCCCTGGAAACACCATATATTTT
cdr3_aa: CASSQPSTGGPGNTIYF

v_call: TRBV6-1
d_call: -
j_call: TRBJ1-4
clone_size: -
cdr3_nt: TGTGCCAGCAGTGAGAGGCAGGGTTCTAATGAAAAACTGTTTTTT
cdr3_aa: CASSERQGSNEKLFF

v_call: TRBV19
d_call: -
j_call: TRBJ1-1
clone_size: -
cdr3_nt: TGTGCCAGTAATCAGGGTCCTGAAGCTTTCTTT
cdr3_aa: CASNQGPEAFF

v_call: TRBV14
d_call: -
j_call: TRBJ2-7
clone_size: -
cdr3_nt: TGTGCCAGCAGCCACTCTGCCTACGAGCAGTACTTC
cdr3_aa: CASSHSAYEQYF

v_call: TRBV7-9
d_call: TRBD2
j_call: TRBJ2-1
clone_size: -
cdr3_nt: TGTGCCAGCAGCCCGCTAGGACTAGCGGGTTCACATGAGCAGTTCTTC
cdr3_aa: CASSPLGLAGSHEQFF

v_call: TRBV5-1
d_call: -
j_call: TRBJ2-1
clone_size: -
cdr3_nt: TGCGCCAGCAGCTACTCTGGACTGCGGGATGAGCAGTTCTTC
cdr3_aa: CASSYSGLRDEQFF

v_call: TRBV29-1
d_call: -
j_call: TRBJ2-1
clone_size: -
cdr3_nt: TGCAGCGTTGAAACGCGAGGGTGGTACAATGAGCAGTTCTTC
cdr3_aa: CSVETRGWYNEQFF

v_call: TRBV18
d_call: TRBD2
j_call: TRBJ2-1
clone_size: -
cdr3_nt: TGTGCCAGCTCACCACCGGCCAGCGGGAGTACCAATGAGCAGTTCTTC
cdr3_aa: CASSPPASGSTNEQFF

v_call: TRBV5-1
d_call: TRBD2
j_call: TRBJ2-2
clone_size: -
cdr3_nt: TGCGCCAGCAGCTTCGGGCTAGCGGGGGCAAACACCGGGGAGCTGTTTTTT
cdr3_aa: CASSFGLAGANTGELFF

v_call: TRBV5-1
d_call: TRBD1
j_call: TRBJ1-1
clone_size: few
cdr3_nt: TGCGCCAGCAGCTTGTATTTTTCCCTACAGGGGACCACTGAAGCTTTCTTT
cdr3_aa: CASSLYFSLQGTTEAFF

v_call: TRBV19
d_call: TRBD2
j_call: TRBJ2-7
clone_size: -
cdr3_nt: TGTGCCAGTCGACTAGCGGAGGGTGCCTACGAGCAGTACTTC
cdr3_aa: CASRLAEGAYEQYF

v_call: TRBV11-2
d_call: TRBD1
j_call: TRBJ1-2
clone_size: -
cdr3_nt: TGTGCCAGCAGCGCCCTGGACAGGGAAGGCTACACCTTC
cdr3_aa: CASSALDREGYTF

v_call: TRBV5-4
d_call: -
j_call: TRBJ2-6
clone_size: -
cdr3_nt: TGTGCCAGCACCACAGGGACCTTAGCGGGTCTCTCTGGGGCCAACGTCCTGACTTTC
cdr3_aa: CASTTGTLAGLSGANVLTF

v_call: TRBV5-1
d_call: TRBD1
j_call: TRBJ2-7
clone_size: -
cdr3_nt: TGCGCCAGCACCGAACAGGGGATAGACTACGAGCAGTACTTC
cdr3_aa: CASTEQGIDYEQYF

v_call: TRBV6-5
d_call: TRBD2
j_call: TRBJ2-7
clone_size: -
cdr3_nt: TGTGCCAGCAGTTACGGGACTAGCGGGGGTGCCTACGAGCAGTACTTC
cdr3_aa: CASSYGTSGGAYEQYF